This T cell receptor beta chain was recorded in a study of blood T cell repertoires in COVID-19 (dated by TCRdb to about 2020). Broadly, across the study: Samples covering the acute and convalescent phases of COVID-19 were provided by collaborators in the United States, Italy and Spain. The repertoires were released in a freely available public database intended as a resource for research on the immune response to SARS-CoV-2. The prospective study material was composed of cDNA or gDNA derived from T cells, B-cell-depleted T cells, or PBMCs. Samples were obtained from the ongoing ImmuneRACE study (first 160 participants) and from over 1,000 subjects provided by 6 global collaborators. Sample metadata almost always included a de-identified subject ID, COVID-19 status, age in years and sex. Deeply sampled blood TCRbeta repertoires from subjects exposed to, actively infected with, or recovered from COVID-19 were included in the dataset. HLA class I and class II types, where available, came from metadata supplied by the sample provider rather than from assay-based typing.

CDR1 and CDR2 are read off the germline V gene as KGHSH and LQKENI. Its CDR3 holds 13 amino acids, cysteine through phenylalanine. The kept DNA is CDR3 alone, 39 bases in frame from the first base. From V the trimming removes 3 bases and from J it removes 10 bases, while the gene matches leave 4 bases of the junction unaccounted for. About this clone: Its antigen remains undetermined. Per-base quality was not reported, and no clone a single base away is much larger than it.

Each collaborating institution followed its own protocols to collect whole blood in K2EDTA tubes. Collaborator samples were shipped for TCRbeta analysis as frozen whole blood, isolated PBMCs, or DNA extracted from either sample type. General study outcomes and caveats: The quantity of clinical and demographic metadata differed by source and by participant and was supplied without curation.

The immunoSEQ Assay, a bias-controlled multiplex PCR, was used to amplify TCRbeta CDR3 regions from genomic DNA. The original pipeline was this. The number of nucleated cells in each sample was estimated from the amplification of reference gene primers within the assay. Sequence reads were collapsed and filtered to measure the absolute abundance of every unique TCRbeta CDR3 rearrangement. Productive Simpson clonality was computed per sample as the square root of Simpson's diversity index over productive rearrangements. TCRdb's version of the immuneACCESS table is confined to in-frame rearrangements and falls short of the full clone set. An unresolved V gene accounts for under half of the shortfall where checked; the remainder is of unknown origin. V and J calls and clone size follow that table, whereas D and trimming were derived from the DNA. The sample table records 130,000 or so clones; about 80% of these occur just once. The ten biggest clones cover roughly 3% of the sample.

This clonotype was obtained from a woman older than 75 with acute or convalescent COVID-19. The rearranged chain carries TRBV18 and TRBJ2-1; the central 9 bases match TRBD2. The sequenced sample consisted of peripheral blood. The DNA sequence is as follows: TGTGCCAGCTCACCCCTAGCGGGAAGGGAGCAGTTCTTC. It is translated as CASSPLAGREQFF.